Reported below is one T cell receptor beta chain. This entry is derived from a study of blood T cell repertoires in COVID-19. Repertoires were generated with immunoSEQ multiplex PCR, while TCRdb's copy carries only in-frame clones and drops some. The sample holds 120,000 to 150,000 clones, roughly 88% seen once. Sequencing input: peripheral blood. This TCR came from a man in his 60s with active or convalescent COVID-19.

CDR3 region: CASSWDRNTGELFF. CDR3 nucleotide sequence: TGTGCCAGTAGCTGGGACAGGAACACCGGGGAGCTGTTTTTT. The V call is TRBV19, the J call TRBJ2-2; TRBD1 agrees at 7 bases. Per the germline V gene, CDR1 is LNHDA and CDR2 is SQIVND (reference sequence). This CDR3 spans 14 amino acids. Trimming cost V 6 bases and J 1 base; bases outside gene matches: 2.